The 22 T cell receptor beta chains below all came from one sample that was sequenced in a study of T cells in Graves' hyperthyroidism and ophthalmopathy. There were TCR beta CDR3 regions amplified from RNA transcripts. The TCR CDR3 first-round RT-PCR relied on the HTBI primer set. One entry per CDR3 protein, called by TCRdb with MiXCR from the multiplex PCR reads. The data hold 650,000 to 700,000 distinct CDR3 sequences, with 17% observed a single time. The sequenced sample consisted of blood. The receptors stem from a man aged 50 to 59 with Graves' hyperthyroidism.

The CDR3 loop reads CASSLAGTVQRETQYF. The CDR3, as DNA: TGCGCCAGCAGCTTGGCCGGGACAGTTCAACGGGAGACCCAGTACTTC. J is TRBJ2-5 and V is TRBV5-1, with 7 bases identical to TRBD1. Losses at the gene ends were 0 bases for V and 5 bases for J; bases not matched to a gene: 10. Germline V lookup: CDR1 SGHRS, CDR2 YFSETQ. The CDR3 is made up of 16 amino acids.

This clonotype was seen a few times. The chain combines TRBV30 with TRBJ1-1; D is unclear. Germline CDR1 and CDR2: GTSNPN and SVGIG (reference sequence). The CDR3 totals 12 residues. The V end was cut by 0 bases, the J end by 7 bases, with 9 bases between. The CDR3 spells CAWSVGRNEAFF. The CDR3 nucleotides read TGTGCCTGGAGTGTGGGAAGAAATGAAGCTTTCTTT.

This clonotype appeared a few times. This sequence joins TRBV9 and TRBJ2-7; maybe TRBD2 (6 bases). The CDR3 has 16 amino acids. Per the germline V gene, CDR1 is SGDLS and CDR2 is YYNGEE. V lost 3 bases, J lost 7 bases, and 23 bases lay in between. CDR3 residues: CASSADWTTSLGEQYF. CDR3 nucleotide sequence: TGTGCCAGCAGCGCCGATTGGACTACCTCTTTGGGGGAGCAGTACTTC. The full variable domain, completed using reference TRBV9 and TRBJ2-7, is DSGVTQTPKHLITATGQRVTLRCSPRSGDLSVYWYQQSLDQGLQFLIQYYNGEERAKGNILERFSAQQFPDLHSELNLSSLELGDSALYFCASSADWTTSLGEQYFGPGTRLTVT.

This clonotype was seen only a few times. The chain is built from TRBV6-6 and TRBJ1-1; the D gene is possibly TRBD1 (6 bases). The CDR3 consists of 16 residues. V gave up 2 bases and J gave up 4 bases, with 17 bases separating them. Germline CDR1 MNHNY, CDR2 SVGAGI (reference sequence). The CDR3 is CASSYDKGGSGTEAFF. The CDR3 DNA sequence: TGTGCCAGCAGTTACGATAAGGGGGGCTCGGGCACTGAAGCTTTCTTT.

The rearrangement joins TRBV4-1 to TRBJ2-3; no definite D call. Germline V gene data show CDR1 as MGHRA and CDR2 as YSYEKL. The CDR3 sequence is 15 residues long. Trimming removed 0 bases from V and 1 base from J, with 8 bases in between. The CDR3 nucleotides read TGCGCCAGCAGCCAAGAATCTTCAGGCACAGATACGCAGTATTTT. It specifies CASSQESSGTDTQYF.

With regard to this clonotype: This clone may be a read error of a much larger clone one base away. The genes are TRBV10-3 and TRBJ1-3; 7 bases line up with TRBD1. Trimming removed 8 bases from V and 4 bases from J; junction bases left unmatched: 5. The CDR3 has 13 residues. Germline CDR1 ENHRY, CDR2 SYGVKD. CDR3 coding DNA: TGTGCCATCGAGGGGGACAGAGGAAACACCATATATTTT. This codes for CAIEGDRGNTIYF.

The CDR3, as DNA: TGTGCCAGCAAAGGGACAGGGGGCCACTACGAGCAGTACTTC. This codes for CASKGTGGHYEQYF. This sequence joins TRBV12-3 or TRBV12-4 and TRBJ2-7; 12 bases align to TRBD1. The CDR3 consists of 14 residues. The V segment lost 7 bases and the J segment 3 bases; nucleotides outside the gene matches: 4.

A few counts support this clonotype. The J gene is TRBJ1-2, the V gene TRBV7-2; possibly TRBD1 for D (5 bases). Germline lookup yields CDR1 SGHTA and CDR2 FQGNSA. The V end was cut by 5 bases, the J end by 4 bases, with 17 bases between. This CDR3 has 15 residues. DNA of the CDR3: TGTGCCAGCAGCCAACATGGGACGGGACCCTATGGCTACACCTTC. Protein: CASSQHGTGPYGYTF.

Notes on this clonotype: Its ends do not fully match the called genes, so a read error is possible. This chain uses TRBV2 with TRBJ1-6; maybe TRBD1 (6 bases). Germline V gene lookup returns CDR1 SNHLY and CDR2 FYNNEI. CDR3 length equals 15 residues. CDR3 coding DNA: TGTGCCAGCAGACTACAGGGATCCTATAATCCACCCCTCCACTTT. As protein: CASRLQGSYNPPLHF.

This clonotype was seen a few times. The chain carries TRBV7-9 and TRBJ2-3; a possible D gene is TRBD2 (6 bases). The CDR3 is 17 residues long. Germline V gene data show CDR1 as SEHNR and CDR2 as FQNEAQ (reference sequence). V was pared by 5 bases and J by 6 bases, with 24 bases between. CDR3 loop: CASSPLGGRARTDTQYF. The CDR3 DNA reads as TGTGCCAGCAGCCCCCTGGGAGGCCGAGCAAGAACGGATACGCAGTATTTT.

Note on this clonotype: One end of the junction varies from germline; a read error may be responsible. The chain recombines TRBV11-2 with TRBJ1-1, with D possibly TRBD1 on 5 matching bases. Germline V gene sequence: CDR1 SGHAT, CDR2 FQNNGV. This CDR3 is built from 15 residues. The CDR3: CASSQTGTALAEVFF. The CDR3 nucleotides are TGTGCCAGCAGCCAAACCGGGACGGCCCTTGCTGAAGTTTTCTTT. Filled out from reference TRBV11-2 and TRBJ1-1, the complete variable domain reads EAGVAQSPRYKIIEKRQSVAFWCNPISGHATLYWYQQILGQGPKLLIQFQNNGVVDDSQLPKDRFSAERLKGVDSTLKIQPAKLEDSAVYLCASSQTGTALAEVFFGQGTRLTVV.

This clonotype came up a few times. The chain is built from TRBV2 and TRBJ1-4; 9 positions match TRBD1. The CDR3 spans 14 residues. J lost 4 bases, V lost 5 bases, and 2 bases had no gene match. Per the germline V gene, CDR1 is SNHLY and CDR2 is FYNNEI. In DNA form, the CDR3 reads TGTGCCAGCAGTCGGACAGGGGATAATGAAAAACTGTTTTTT. Amino acid sequence: CASSRTGDNEKLFF.

There are a few counts of this clonotype. The chain carries TRBV19 and TRBJ2-3, with D tentatively TRBD1 or TRBD2 (5 bases each). Germline CDR1 LNHDA, CDR2 SQIVND (reference sequence). V was cut by 3 bases and J by 4 bases, with 14 bases left in between. The CDR3 has 15 amino acids. The DNA for the CDR3 is TGTGCCAGTAGTATCGTCACGGGGCTATCAGATACGCAGTATTTT. It translates to CASSIVTGLSDTQYF.

J is TRBJ2-7 and V is TRBV20-1, with D maybe TRBD2 (6 bases). Germline assignment: CDR1 DFQATT and CDR2 SNEGSKA (reference sequence). Deletions cut 2 bases from V and 5 bases from J, with 13 bases between. The CDR3 length is 13 residues. The CDR3 DNA follows: TGCAGTGCTAGACGTACTAGCCGCCACGAGCAGTACTTC. Encoded protein: CSARRTSRHEQYF.

This clonotype was recorded at least ten times. The rearrangement links TRBV27 to TRBJ2-1; 9 bases are shared with TRBD2. The CDR3 sequence is 16 residues long. Trimming at V came to 3 bases and at J to 8 bases, leaving 11 bases not matched to a gene. Germline values: CDR1 MNHEY, CDR2 SMNVEV (reference sequence). The CDR3 here is CASSFFVAGVRDEQFF. CDR3 coding DNA: TGTGCCAGCAGTTTTTTCGTAGCGGGAGTTCGGGATGAGCAGTTCTTC.

This clonotype was found many times. J is TRBJ2-1 and V is TRBV12-3 or TRBV12-4; D is unclear. The V end lost 4 bases, the J end lost 4 bases, and 8 bases lay between the germline ends. CDR3 length: 13 residues. CDR3 loop: CASSYPDYNEQFF. CDR3 in DNA: TGTGCCAGCAGTTATCCGGATTACAATGAGCAGTTCTTC.

The rearrangement links TRBV5-1 to TRBJ1-5; TRBD1 aligns across 7 bases. With V trimmed by 0 bases and J by 3 bases, 3 bases remained unmatched. This CDR3 region has 15 residues. The germline gives CDR1 SGHRS, CDR2 YFSETQ. For the CDR3, the DNA is TGCGCCAGCAGCTTGGGGGACAGCCTCAATCAGCCCCAGCATTTT. It specifies CASSLGDSLNQPQHF.

This clonotype has a count of ten or more. The chain recombines TRBV28 with TRBJ2-4; 7 bases are shared with TRBD2. Germline V gene data show CDR1 as MDHEN and CDR2 as SYDVKM. V dropped 5 bases and J dropped 1; count of bases not matched to a gene: 8. The CDR3 covers 16 residues. The CDR3 sequence is CASSTVAGAAKNIQYF. DNA for the CDR3: TGTGCCAGCAGTACCGTAGCGGGCGCCGCCAAAAACATTCAGTACTTC.

In its sample, this clonotype was seen a few times. This CDR3 is CASSSTSDTQYF. The CDR3 nucleotides read TGTGCCAGCAGTTCCACTTCAGATACGCAGTATTTT. The V call is TRBV28, the J call TRBJ2-3; D is undetermined. Germline V gene sequence: CDR1 MDHEN, CDR2 SYDVKM. This CDR3 spans 12 amino acids. V lost 4 bases and J lost 4, with 6 bases in between.

This clonotype was seen ten or more times. V and J are TRBV20-1 and TRBJ2-1, with D perhaps matching TRBD1 (8 bases). There are 17 residues in the CDR3. CDR1 and CDR2 (germline): DFQATT, SNEGSKA (reference sequence). V was clipped by 5 bases and J by 1 base, with 21 bases between them. In nucleotides, the CDR3 is TGCAGTGCTGGGTTGGACAGGGAGGGACTTTCCTACAATGAGCAGTTCTTC. Translating gives CSAGLDREGLSYNEQFF.

This clonotype has at least ten counts. This chain joins TRBV2 and TRBJ2-3; D is perhaps TRBD2 (6 bases). This CDR3 has 14 amino acids. Germline values: CDR1 SNHLY, CDR2 FYNNEI. Trimming cost V 4 bases and J 5 bases, with 13 bases left between them. The DNA of the CDR3 is TGTGCCAGCAGTGTGGACACTAGCCGAGATACGCAGTATTTT. Translation: CASSVDTSRDTQYF.

This clonotype was observed at least ten times. This rearrangement joins TRBV9 to TRBJ2-2, with TRBD2 as a possible D gene (6 bases). V lost 3 bases to trimming and J lost 4 bases, with 13 bases between them. The germline V gene has CDR1 SGDLS and CDR2 YYNGEE. CDR3 length equals 15 residues. The CDR3 loop is CASSAHGSSTGELFF. The CDR3 DNA is TGTGCCAGCAGCGCCCACGGGAGTTCCACCGGGGAGCTGTTTTTT.